One and the same sample provided the 7 T cell receptor beta chains below, sequenced in a study of blood T cell repertoires in COVID-19. Method: immunoSEQ multiplex PCR; TCRdb's copy keeps in-frame clones and lacks some. The repertoire holds hundreds of thousands of clones, with over 75% as singletons. Source material: peripheral blood. The receptors were sampled from a human donor in a cohort sampled during active COVID-19.

The CDR3 sequence: CASSLAREADTQYF. The CDR3 coding sequence is TGTGCCAGCAGCTTAGCCAGGGAGGCAGATACGCAGTATTTT. The J gene is TRBJ2-3, the V gene TRBV11-1; D might be TRBD2 (6 bases). V gave up 0 bases and J gave up 4 bases, with 8 bases separating them. Germline V gives CDR1 SGHAT, CDR2 FQDESV (reference sequence). CDR3 length: 14 amino acids.

J is TRBJ1-2 and V is TRBV30; D not resolved. V gave up 5 bases and J gave up 4 bases, with 17 bases separating them. Germline V gene sequence: CDR1 GTSNPN, CDR2 SVGIG (reference sequence). This CDR3 has 14 amino acids. CDR3 residues: CAWGRGLDLYGYTF. CDR3 DNA: TGTGCCTGGGGTAGAGGACTGGACCTCTATGGCTACACCTTC.

This chain joins TRBV29-1 and TRBJ1-1; D ambiguous. Germline CDR1 SQVTM, CDR2 ANQGSEA. CDR3 length: 14 residues. Trimming removed 6 bases from V and 1 base from J, with 15 bases in between. This CDR3 is CSVHNRSWNTEAFF. As DNA, the CDR3 is TGCAGCGTCCATAACAGATCCTGGAACACTGAAGCTTTCTTT.

The chain employs TRBV7-3 and TRBJ2-6; D is unresolved. The CDR3 length is 16 residues. CDR1 SGHTA and CDR2 FQGTGA come from the germline V gene. Trimming pared 2 bases from V and 2 bases from J, leaving 10 bases between. CDR3 DNA: TGTGCCAGCAGCTTACGTCCAACAGCTGGGGCCAACGTCCTGACTTTC. Encoded protein: CASSLRPTAGANVLTF.

This rearrangement joins TRBV9 to TRBJ1-2, with D possibly matching TRBD1 (6 bases). V lost 2 bases, J lost 3 bases, and 17 bases lay in between. Germline V gives CDR1 SGDLS, CDR2 YYNGEE. The CDR3 spans 16 residues. CDR3 nucleotide sequence: TGTGCCAGCAGCGTTAGCGGGGGGCAGCTGGACTATGGCTACACCTTC. Its protein product is CASSVSGGQLDYGYTF.

The chain carries TRBV19 and TRBJ2-1, with D maybe TRBD2 (6 bases). Germline V gene lookup returns CDR1 LNHDA and CDR2 SQIVND (reference sequence). Trimming pared 5 bases from V and 4 bases from J, leaving 15 bases between. The length of the CDR3 is 15 residues. CDR3 DNA: TGTGCCAGTAGTCCTAGCCGCGGACTATACAATGAGCAGTTCTTC. It codes for CASSPSRGLYNEQFF.

CDR3 sequence (DNA): TGTGCCACCGTGGACATCGGAACCGCCGGGGAGCTGTTTTTT. This encodes CATVDIGTAGELFF. The V gene is TRBV19, the J gene TRBJ2-2, with a weak D call TRBD1 (5 bases). Germline V gene sequence: CDR1 LNHDA, CDR2 SQIVND (reference sequence). V dropped 10 bases and J dropped 6 bases, with 18 bases sitting between them. The length of the CDR3 is 14 residues.